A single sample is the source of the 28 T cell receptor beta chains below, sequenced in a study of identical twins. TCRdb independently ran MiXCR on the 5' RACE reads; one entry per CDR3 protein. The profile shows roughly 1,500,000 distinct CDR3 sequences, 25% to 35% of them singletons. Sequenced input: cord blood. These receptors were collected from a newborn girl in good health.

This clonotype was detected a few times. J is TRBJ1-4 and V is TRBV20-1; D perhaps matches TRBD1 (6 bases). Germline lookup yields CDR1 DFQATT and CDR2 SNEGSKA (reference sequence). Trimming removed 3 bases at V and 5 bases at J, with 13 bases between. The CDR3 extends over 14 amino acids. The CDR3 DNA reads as TGCAGTGCTAGGGTACAGGGTGGGAATGAAAAACTGTTTTTT. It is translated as CSARVQGGNEKLFF.

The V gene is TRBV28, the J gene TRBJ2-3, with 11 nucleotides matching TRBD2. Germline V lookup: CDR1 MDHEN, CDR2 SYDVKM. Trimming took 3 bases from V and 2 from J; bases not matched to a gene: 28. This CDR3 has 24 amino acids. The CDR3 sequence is CASSLPLPQLAGEGWAPYTDTQYF. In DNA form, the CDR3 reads TGTGCCAGCAGTTTGCCCCTGCCCCAACTAGCGGGAGAGGGCTGGGCCCCCTACACAGATACGCAGTATTTT.

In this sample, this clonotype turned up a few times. The CDR3 sequence is CASSWDRGAGYTF. CDR3 coding DNA: TGCGCCAGCAGCTGGGACAGGGGAGCTGGCTACACCTTC. This chain uses TRBV5-1 with TRBJ1-2; 10 positions match TRBD1. The CDR3 extends over 13 amino acids. The germline CDR1 and CDR2 sequences are SGHRS and YFSETQ. V was clipped by 3 bases and J by 7 bases; unmatched bases: 3.

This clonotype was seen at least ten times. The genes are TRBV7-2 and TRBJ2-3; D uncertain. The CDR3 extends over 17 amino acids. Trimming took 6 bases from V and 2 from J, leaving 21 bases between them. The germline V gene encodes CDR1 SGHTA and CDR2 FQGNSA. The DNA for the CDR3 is TGTGCCAGCAGATTGGGAAAAACTTTGGGGTACACAGATACGCAGTATTTT. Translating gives CASRLGKTLGYTDTQYF.

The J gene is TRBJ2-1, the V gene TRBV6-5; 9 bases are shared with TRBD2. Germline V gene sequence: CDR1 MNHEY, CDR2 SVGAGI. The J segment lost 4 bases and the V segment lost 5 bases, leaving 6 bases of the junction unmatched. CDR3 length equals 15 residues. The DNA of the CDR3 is TGTGCCAGCAGTCCGCCGCGGGGGGGTTACAATGAGCAGTTCTTC. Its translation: CASSPPRGGYNEQFF.

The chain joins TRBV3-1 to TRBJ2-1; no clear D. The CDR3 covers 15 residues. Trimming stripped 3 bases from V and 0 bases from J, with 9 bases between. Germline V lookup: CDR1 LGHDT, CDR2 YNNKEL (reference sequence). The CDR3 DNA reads TGTGCCAGCAGCCAGCAGCACGGCTCCTACAATGAGCAGTTCTTC. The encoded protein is CASSQQHGSYNEQFF.

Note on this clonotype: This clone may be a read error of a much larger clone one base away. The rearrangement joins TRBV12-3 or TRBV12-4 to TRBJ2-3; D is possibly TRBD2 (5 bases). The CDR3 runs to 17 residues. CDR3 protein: CASSPLRRSPSTDAQYF. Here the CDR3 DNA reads TGTGCCAGCAGCCCCCTGAGACGGAGTCCTAGCACAGATGCGCAGTATTTT.

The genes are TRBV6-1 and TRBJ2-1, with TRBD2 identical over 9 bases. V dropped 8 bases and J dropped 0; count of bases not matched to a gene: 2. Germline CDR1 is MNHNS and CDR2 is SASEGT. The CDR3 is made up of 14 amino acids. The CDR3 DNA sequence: TGTGCCAGCTTACTAGCGGGCTCCTACAATGAGCAGTTCTTC. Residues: CASLLAGSYNEQFF.

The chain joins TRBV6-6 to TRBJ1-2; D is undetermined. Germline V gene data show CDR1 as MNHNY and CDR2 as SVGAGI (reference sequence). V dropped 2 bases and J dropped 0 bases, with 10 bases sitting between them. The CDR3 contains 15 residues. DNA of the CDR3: TGTGCCAGCAGTTACAGGTCCCCGTCTAACTATGGCTACACCTTC. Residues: CASSYRSPSNYGYTF.

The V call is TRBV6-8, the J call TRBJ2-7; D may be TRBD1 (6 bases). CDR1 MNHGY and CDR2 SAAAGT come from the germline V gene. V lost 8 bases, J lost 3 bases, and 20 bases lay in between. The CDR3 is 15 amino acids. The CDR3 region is CASGAKGESLYEQYF. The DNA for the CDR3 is TGTGCCAGCGGGGCGAAGGGGGAGAGTCTCTACGAGCAGTACTTC.

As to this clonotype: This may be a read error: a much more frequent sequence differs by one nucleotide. DNA for the CDR3: TGTGCCAGCAGTGAAGGTGTGACGGACTACAATGAGCAGTACTTC. Translated, it gives CASSEGVTDYNEQYF. The rearrangement uses TRBV25-1 and TRBJ2-1; weak D call: TRBD2 (6 bases). The J call is in doubt because the DNA end fits TRBJ2-7 better. Germline V gene sequence: CDR1 MGHDK, CDR2 SYGVNS. The CDR3 consists of 15 residues.

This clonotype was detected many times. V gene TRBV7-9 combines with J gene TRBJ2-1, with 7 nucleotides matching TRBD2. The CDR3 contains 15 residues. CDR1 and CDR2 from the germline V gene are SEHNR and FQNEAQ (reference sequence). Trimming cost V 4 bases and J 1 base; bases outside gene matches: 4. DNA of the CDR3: TGTGCCAGCAGCTCACTAGCGAAGTCCTACAATGAGCAGTTCTTC. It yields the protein CASSSLAKSYNEQFF.

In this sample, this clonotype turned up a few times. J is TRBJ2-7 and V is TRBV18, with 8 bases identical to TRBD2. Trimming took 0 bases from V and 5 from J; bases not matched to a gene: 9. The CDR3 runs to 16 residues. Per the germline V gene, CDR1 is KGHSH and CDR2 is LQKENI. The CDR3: CASSPPLLREVHEQYF. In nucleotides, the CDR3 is TGTGCCAGCTCACCACCTCTCCTGCGGGAGGTACACGAGCAGTACTTC.

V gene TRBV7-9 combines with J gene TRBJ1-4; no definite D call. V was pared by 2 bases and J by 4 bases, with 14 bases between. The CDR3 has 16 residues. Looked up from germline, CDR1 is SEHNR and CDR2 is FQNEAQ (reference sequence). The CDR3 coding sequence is TGTGCCAGCAGCTTAAAAAGACAACCCCTTAATGAAAAACTGTTTTTT. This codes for CASSLKRQPLNEKLFF.

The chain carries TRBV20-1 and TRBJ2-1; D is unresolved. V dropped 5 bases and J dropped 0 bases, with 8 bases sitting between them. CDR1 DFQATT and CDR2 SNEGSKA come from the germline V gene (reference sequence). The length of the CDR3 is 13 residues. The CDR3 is CSALAPSYNEQFF. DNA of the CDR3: TGCAGTGCTTTGGCGCCCTCCTACAATGAGCAGTTCTTC.

The CDR3 loop is CSATDPTLTYGYTF. The CDR3 nucleotides are TGCAGTGCTACGGACCCCACGCTAACCTATGGCTACACCTTC. The genes are TRBV20-1 and TRBJ1-2, with unresolved D. The CDR3 has 14 amino acids. In germline, CDR1 is DFQATT, CDR2 SNEGSKA (reference sequence). The V end lost 4 bases, the J end lost 4 bases, and 16 bases lay between the germline ends.

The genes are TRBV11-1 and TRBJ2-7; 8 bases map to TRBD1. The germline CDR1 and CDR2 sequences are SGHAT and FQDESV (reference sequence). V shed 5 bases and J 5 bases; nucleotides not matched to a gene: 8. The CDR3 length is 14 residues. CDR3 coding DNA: TGTGCCAGCAGCCCCAGACAGGGGAGAAACGAGCAGTACTTC. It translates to CASSPRQGRNEQYF.

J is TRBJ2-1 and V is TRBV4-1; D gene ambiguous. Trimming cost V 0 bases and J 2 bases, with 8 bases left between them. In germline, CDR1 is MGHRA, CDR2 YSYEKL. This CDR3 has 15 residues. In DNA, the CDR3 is TGCGCCAGCAGCCAAGATCGCCCGACCTACAATGAGCAGTTCTTC. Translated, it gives CASSQDRPTYNEQFF.

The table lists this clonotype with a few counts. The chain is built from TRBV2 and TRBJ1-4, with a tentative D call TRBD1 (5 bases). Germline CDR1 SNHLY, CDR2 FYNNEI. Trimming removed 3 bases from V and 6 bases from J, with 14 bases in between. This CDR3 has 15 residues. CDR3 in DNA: TGTGCCAGCAGTGAGGATGGGGGAGGGTATGAAAAACTGTTTTTT. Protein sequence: CASSEDGGGYEKLFF.

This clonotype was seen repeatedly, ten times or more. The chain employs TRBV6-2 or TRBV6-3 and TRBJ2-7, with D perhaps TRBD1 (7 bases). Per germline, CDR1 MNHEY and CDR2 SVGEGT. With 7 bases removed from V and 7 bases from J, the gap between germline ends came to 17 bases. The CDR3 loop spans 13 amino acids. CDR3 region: CASIETGRREQYF. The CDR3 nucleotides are TGTGCCAGCATTGAGACAGGGAGGAGGGAGCAGTACTTC.

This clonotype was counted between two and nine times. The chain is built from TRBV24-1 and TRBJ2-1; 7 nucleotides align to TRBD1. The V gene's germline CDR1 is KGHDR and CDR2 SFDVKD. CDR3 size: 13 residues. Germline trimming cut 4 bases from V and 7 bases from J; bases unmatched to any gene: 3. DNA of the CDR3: TGTGCCACCAGTGACGGACAGGTGAATGAGCAGTTCTTC. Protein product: CATSDGQVNEQFF.

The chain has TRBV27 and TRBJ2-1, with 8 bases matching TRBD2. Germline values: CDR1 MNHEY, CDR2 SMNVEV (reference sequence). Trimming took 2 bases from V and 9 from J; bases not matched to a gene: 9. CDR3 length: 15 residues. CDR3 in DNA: TGTGCCAGCAGTTTACGGGCGGGAGGAACGACTGAGCAGTTCTTC. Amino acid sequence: CASSLRAGGTTEQFF.

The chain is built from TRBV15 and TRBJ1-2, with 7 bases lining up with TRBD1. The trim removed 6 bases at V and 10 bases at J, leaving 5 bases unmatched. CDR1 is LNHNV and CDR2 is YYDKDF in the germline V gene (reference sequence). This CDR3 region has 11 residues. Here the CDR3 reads CATSNRGYYTF. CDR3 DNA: TGTGCCACCAGTAACAGGGGCTACTACACCTTC.

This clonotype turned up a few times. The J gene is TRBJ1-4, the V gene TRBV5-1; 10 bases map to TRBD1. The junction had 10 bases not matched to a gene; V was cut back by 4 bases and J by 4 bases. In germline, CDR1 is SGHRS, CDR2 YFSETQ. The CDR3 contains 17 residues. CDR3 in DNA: TGCGCCAGCAGCGAGAAACGACAGGGGGCCCTTAATGAAAAACTGTTTTTT. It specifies CASSEKRQGALNEKLFF.

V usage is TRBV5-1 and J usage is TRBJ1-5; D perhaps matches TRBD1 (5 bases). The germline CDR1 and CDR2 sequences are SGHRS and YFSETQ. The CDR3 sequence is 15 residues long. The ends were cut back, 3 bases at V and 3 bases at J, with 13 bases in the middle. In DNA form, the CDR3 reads TGCGCCAGCAGCTGGGACGGAGGGTTCAATCAGCCCCAGCATTTT. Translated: CASSWDGGFNQPQHF.

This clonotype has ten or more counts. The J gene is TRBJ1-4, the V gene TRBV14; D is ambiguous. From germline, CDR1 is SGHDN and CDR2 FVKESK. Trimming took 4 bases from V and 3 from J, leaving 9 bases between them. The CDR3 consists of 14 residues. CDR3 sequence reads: CASSLGVANEKLFF. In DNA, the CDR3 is TGTGCCAGCAGCCTCGGGGTGGCTAATGAAAAACTGTTTTTT.

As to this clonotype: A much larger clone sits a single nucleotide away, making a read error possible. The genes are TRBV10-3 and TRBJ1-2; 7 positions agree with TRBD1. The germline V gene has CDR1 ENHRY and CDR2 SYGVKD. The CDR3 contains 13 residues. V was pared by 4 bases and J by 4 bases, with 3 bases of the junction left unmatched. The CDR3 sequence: CAISASGGYGYTF. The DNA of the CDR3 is TGTGCCATCAGTGCGTCAGGGGGCTATGGCTACACCTTC.

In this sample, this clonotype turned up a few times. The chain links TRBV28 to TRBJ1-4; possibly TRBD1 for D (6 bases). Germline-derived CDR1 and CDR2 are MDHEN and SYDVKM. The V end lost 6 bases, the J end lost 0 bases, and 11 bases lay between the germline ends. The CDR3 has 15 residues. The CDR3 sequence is CASSTGSATNEKLFF. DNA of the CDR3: TGTGCCAGCAGCACAGGGAGTGCAACTAATGAAAAACTGTTTTTT. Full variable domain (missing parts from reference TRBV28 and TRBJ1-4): DVKVTQSSRYLVKRTGEKVFLECVQDMDHENMFWYRQDPGLGLRLIYFSYDVKMKEKGDIPEGYSVSREKKERFSLILESASTNQTSMYLCASSTGSATNEKLFFGSGTQLSVL.